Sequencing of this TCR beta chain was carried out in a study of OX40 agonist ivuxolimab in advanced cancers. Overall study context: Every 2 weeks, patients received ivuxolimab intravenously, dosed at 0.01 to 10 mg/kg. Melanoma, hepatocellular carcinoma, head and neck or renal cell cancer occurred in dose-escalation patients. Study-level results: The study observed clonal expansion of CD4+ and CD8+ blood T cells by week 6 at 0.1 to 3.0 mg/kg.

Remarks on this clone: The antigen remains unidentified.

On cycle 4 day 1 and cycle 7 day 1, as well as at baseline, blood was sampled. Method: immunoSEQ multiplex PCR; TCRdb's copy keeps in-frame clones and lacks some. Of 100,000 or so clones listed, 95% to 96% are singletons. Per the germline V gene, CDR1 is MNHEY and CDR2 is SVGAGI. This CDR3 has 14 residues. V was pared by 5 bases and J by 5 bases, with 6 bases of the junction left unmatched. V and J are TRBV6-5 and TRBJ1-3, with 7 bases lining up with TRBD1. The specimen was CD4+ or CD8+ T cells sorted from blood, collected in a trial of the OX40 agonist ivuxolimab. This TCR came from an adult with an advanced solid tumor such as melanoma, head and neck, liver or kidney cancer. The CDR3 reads CASSMTGQRNTIYF. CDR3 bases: TGTGCCAGCAGTATGACAGGGCAAAGAAACACCATATATTTT.